This T cell receptor beta chain was identified during a study of spatial heterogeneity in lung cancer. One entry per CDR3 protein, called by TCRdb with MiXCR from the 5' RACE reads. Here the sample spans roughly 40,000 distinct CDR3 sequences, under 7.5% being singletons. Germline V gives CDR1 SGHAT, CDR2 FQNNGV. V lost 3 bases and J 0 bases, leaving 9 bases between the germline ends. This CDR3 has 15 amino acids. At least ten counts were recorded for this clonotype. Time point: sample taken at primary tumor resection. Sample: PBMCs, taken at surgery. The rearrangement joins TRBV11-2 to TRBJ2-1; a possible D gene is TRBD2 (6 bases). This TCR was sampled from a female donor with early-stage non-small cell lung cancer. CDR3 DNA: TGTGCCAGCAGCTTCCGGCGGGACTCCTACAATGAGCAGTTCTTC. Protein product: CASSFRRDSYNEQFF.